Each of the 14 T cell receptor beta chains below was sequenced from the same sample in a study of T cells in Graves' hyperthyroidism and ophthalmopathy. RNA transcripts provided the source from which TCR beta CDR3 regions were amplified. Primed by the HTBI set, a first-round RT-PCR was run on the TCR CDR3. TCRdb re-called the multiplex PCR reads with MiXCR, one entry per CDR3 protein. The profile shows 500,000 or so distinct CDR3 sequences, about 16% of them singletons. The sample consisted of blood. The receptors were gathered from a woman younger than 45 with Graves' ophthalmopathy.

As to this clonotype: A much larger clone is a single base away; this may be a read error. This chain links TRBV7-2 with TRBJ2-1; a possible D gene is TRBD1 (6 bases). CDR3 length: 15 amino acids. Germline CDR1 SGHTA, CDR2 FQGNSA. This chain's CDR3 is CPSSEKWGQTHEQFF. The CDR3 nucleotides read TGTCCCAGCAGTGAAAAATGGGGGCAAACCCATGAGCAGTTCTTC.

A note on this clonotype: One junction end does not reproduce the germline sequence, and a read error may be involved. J is TRBJ2-2 and V is TRBV4-1, with 13 nucleotides matching TRBD2. Germline lookup yields CDR1 MGHRA and CDR2 YSYEKL. The CDR3 is made up of 17 amino acids. The CDR3 is CASSEEGLAGAGGELFF. The CDR3, as DNA: TGCGCCAGCAGCGAAGAAGGACTAGCGGGAGCGGGCGGGGAGCTGTTTTTT.

The chain couples TRBV28 to TRBJ2-7; 7 nucleotides agree with TRBD1. The CDR3 length is 14 residues. Germline CDR1 reads MDHEN; CDR2 reads SYDVKM. The junction had 11 bases not matched to a gene; V was cut back by 5 bases and J by 7 bases. The CDR3 protein is CASSISTGTGEQYF. The DNA for the CDR3 is TGTGCCAGCAGTATATCGACAGGGACGGGAGAGCAGTACTTC.

This clonotype was observed at least ten times. The chain links TRBV28 to TRBJ2-1, with 14 positions matching TRBD2. Germline V CDR1 and CDR2: MDHEN, SYDVKM. V dropped 11 bases and J dropped 6; count of bases not matched to a gene: 9. The CDR3 contains 15 residues. The CDR3 sequence: CAVIPGTSGSNEQFF. For the CDR3, the DNA is TGTGCCGTCATCCCCGGGACTAGCGGGAGCAATGAGCAGTTCTTC.

There are a few counts of this clonotype. A junction boundary mismatches the germline segment, possibly from a read error. This chain uses TRBV7-9 with TRBJ2-1; D gene unclear. The CDR3 totals 14 residues. The germline V gene has CDR1 SEHNR and CDR2 FQNEAQ (reference sequence). This CDR3 is CASSPDRSYNEQSF. The CDR3 DNA is TGTGCCAGCAGCCCCGATAGAAGCTACAATGAGCAGTCCTTC.

This clonotype was seen ten or more times. CDR3 loop: CASSPTTGGNEQFF. CDR3 nucleotides: TGTGCCAGCAGCCCCACGACAGGCGGGAATGAGCAGTTCTTC. This sequence joins TRBV3-1 and TRBJ2-1; D possibly corresponds to TRBD1 (6 bases). The CDR3 has 14 amino acids. Trimming removed 4 bases at V and 7 bases at J, with 14 bases between. Per the germline V gene, CDR1 is LGHDT and CDR2 is YNNKEL (reference sequence).

On this clonotype: At one boundary the junction diverges from the germline segment, which might be a read error. J is TRBJ1-2 and V is TRBV7-2; D unresolved. The CDR3 is made up of 14 amino acids. Germline CDR1 reads SGHTA; CDR2 reads FQGNSA. The CDR3 sequence: CASSSTPPNYGYTF. Here the CDR3 DNA reads TGCGCCAGCAGCTCCACCCCCCCCAACTATGGCTACACCTTC. The variable domain in full, with the rest retrieved from reference TRBV7-2 and TRBJ1-2, is GAGVSQSPSNKVTEKGKDVELRCDPISGHTALYWYRQSLGQGLEFLIYFQGNSAPDKSGLPSDRFSAERTGGSVSTLTIQRTQQEDSAVYLCASSSTPPNYGYTFGSGTRLTVV.

The chain uses TRBV6-5 and TRBJ2-5; D uncertain. Germline assignment: CDR1 MNHEY and CDR2 SVGAGI. Trimming removed 0 bases at V and 5 bases at J, with 10 bases between. This CDR3 region has 14 residues. CDR3: CASSYSSSGETQYF. The CDR3 bases are TGTGCCAGCAGTTACTCCAGTTCTGGCGAGACCCAGTACTTC.

This clonotype came up many times. For the CDR3, the DNA is TGTGCCAGCTCACGAACAGGGGACCCTAGCACAGATACGCAGTATTTT. It specifies CASSRTGDPSTDTQYF. The chain combines TRBV18 with TRBJ2-3; 7 nucleotides line up with TRBD1. V lost 4 bases to trimming and J lost 0 bases; unmatched junction nucleotides: 7. This CDR3 is built from 16 residues. Germline lookup yields CDR1 KGHSH and CDR2 LQKENI.

This clonotype has a single count. V gene TRBV7-9 combines with J gene TRBJ1-1; no reliable D call. This CDR3 contains 11 residues. With 3 bases removed from V and 8 bases from J, the gap between germline ends came to 7 bases. Per germline, CDR1 SEHNR and CDR2 FQNEAQ (reference sequence). The DNA of the CDR3 is TGTGCCAGCAGCTTGACGGTAGAAGCTTTCTTT. As protein: CASSLTVEAFF.

This clonotype has a count of ten or more. This chain joins TRBV28 and TRBJ2-1; 7 nucleotides match TRBD2. There are 15 residues in the CDR3. Germline V gene sequence: CDR1 MDHEN, CDR2 SYDVKM. V was clipped by 5 bases and J by 8 bases; unmatched bases: 12. The CDR3 DNA reads as TGTGCCAGCAGTCCCAGTGTGGCGGGAGCCCATGAGCAGTTCTTC. This encodes CASSPSVAGAHEQFF.

This clonotype has ten or more counts. V is TRBV20-1 and J is TRBJ1-1; unclear D gene. CDR3 length equals 14 residues. Trimming stripped 0 bases from V and 4 bases from J, with 12 bases between. Germline CDR1 reads DFQATT; CDR2 reads SNEGSKA (reference sequence). In DNA form, the CDR3 reads TGCAGTGCTAGAGATGGGGATTCGATCACTGAAGCTTTCTTT. Its translation is CSARDGDSITEAFF.

This chain links TRBV20-1 with TRBJ2-1; 8 positions match TRBD2. Germline V lookup: CDR1 DFQATT, CDR2 SNEGSKA (reference sequence). Trimming cost V 3 bases and J 10 bases; bases outside gene matches: 2. The CDR3 runs to 11 residues. This CDR3 reads CSASGRGEQFF. As DNA, the CDR3 is TGCAGTGCTAGCGGGAGGGGCGAGCAGTTCTTC.

Many counts were recorded for this clonotype. The rearrangement joins TRBV20-1 to TRBJ1-1, with 8 bases matching TRBD1. CDR1 and CDR2 (germline): DFQATT, SNEGSKA (reference sequence). The ends lost 1 base at V and 8 bases at J; junction bases unmatched: 6. The CDR3 extends over 13 amino acids. CDR3 DNA: TGCAGTGCTAGAGTTGCAGGGGGCGCGGAAGCTTTCTTT. As protein: CSARVAGGAEAFF.